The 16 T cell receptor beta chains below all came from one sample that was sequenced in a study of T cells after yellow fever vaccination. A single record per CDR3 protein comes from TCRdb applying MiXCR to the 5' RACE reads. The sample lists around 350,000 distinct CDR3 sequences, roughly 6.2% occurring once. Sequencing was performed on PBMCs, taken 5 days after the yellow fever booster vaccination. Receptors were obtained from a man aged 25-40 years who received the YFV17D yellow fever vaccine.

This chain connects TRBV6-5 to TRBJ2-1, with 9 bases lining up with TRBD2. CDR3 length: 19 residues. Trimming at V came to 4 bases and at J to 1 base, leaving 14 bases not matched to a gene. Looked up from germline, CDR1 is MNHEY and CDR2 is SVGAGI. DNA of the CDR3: TGTGCCAGCAGTTTGACTAGCGGCCTGACCACGCCTTCCTACAATGAGCAGTTCTTC. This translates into CASSLTSGLTTPSYNEQFF.

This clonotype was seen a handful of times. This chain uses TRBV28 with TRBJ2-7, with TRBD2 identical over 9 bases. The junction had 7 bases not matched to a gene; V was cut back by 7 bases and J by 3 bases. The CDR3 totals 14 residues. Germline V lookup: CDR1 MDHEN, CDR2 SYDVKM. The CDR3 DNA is TGTGCCAGCACGCCTAGCGGGATGGACTACGAGCAGTACTTC. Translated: CASTPSGMDYEQYF.

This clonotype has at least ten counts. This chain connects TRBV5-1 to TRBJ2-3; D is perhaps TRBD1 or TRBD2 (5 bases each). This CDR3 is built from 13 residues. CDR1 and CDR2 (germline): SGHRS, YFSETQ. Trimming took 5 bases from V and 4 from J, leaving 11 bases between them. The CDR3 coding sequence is TGCGCCAGCAGGGGGACGTCGGCAGATACGCAGTATTTT. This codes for CASRGTSADTQYF.

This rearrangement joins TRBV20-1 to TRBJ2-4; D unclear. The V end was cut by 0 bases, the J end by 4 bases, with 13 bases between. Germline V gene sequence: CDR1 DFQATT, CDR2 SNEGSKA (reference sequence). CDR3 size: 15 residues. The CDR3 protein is CSARDPLIPKNIQYF. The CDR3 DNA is TGCAGTGCTAGAGATCCTCTCATACCAAAAAACATTCAGTACTTC.

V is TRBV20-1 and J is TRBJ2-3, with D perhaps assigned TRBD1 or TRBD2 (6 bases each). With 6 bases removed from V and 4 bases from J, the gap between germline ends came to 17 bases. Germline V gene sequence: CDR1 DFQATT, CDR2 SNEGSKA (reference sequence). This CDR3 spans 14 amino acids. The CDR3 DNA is TGCAGTGCCGCCGGGGGCGTGAGCCCAGATACGCAGTATTTT. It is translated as CSAAGGVSPDTQYF.

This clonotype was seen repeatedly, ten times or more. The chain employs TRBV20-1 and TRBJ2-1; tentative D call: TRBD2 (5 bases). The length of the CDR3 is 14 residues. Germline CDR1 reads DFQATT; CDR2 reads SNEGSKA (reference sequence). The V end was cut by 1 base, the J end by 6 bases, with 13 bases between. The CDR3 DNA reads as TGCAGTGCTAGAGGCGGGCCCGGACTCAATGAGCAGTTCTTC. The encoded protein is CSARGGPGLNEQFF.

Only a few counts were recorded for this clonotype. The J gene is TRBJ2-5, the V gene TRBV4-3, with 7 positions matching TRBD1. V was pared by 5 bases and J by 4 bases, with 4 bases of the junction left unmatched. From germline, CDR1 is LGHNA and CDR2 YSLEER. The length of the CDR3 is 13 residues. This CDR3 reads CASSARTGETQYF. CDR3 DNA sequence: TGCGCCAGCAGCGCCCGGACAGGAGAGACCCAGTACTTC.

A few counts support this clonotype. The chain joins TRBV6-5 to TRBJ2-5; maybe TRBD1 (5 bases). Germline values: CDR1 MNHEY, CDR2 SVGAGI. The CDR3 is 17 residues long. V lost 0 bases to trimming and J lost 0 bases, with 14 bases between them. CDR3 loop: CASSYSLGQTYQETQYF. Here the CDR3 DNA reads TGTGCCAGCAGTTACTCATTGGGGCAGACGTACCAAGAGACCCAGTACTTC.

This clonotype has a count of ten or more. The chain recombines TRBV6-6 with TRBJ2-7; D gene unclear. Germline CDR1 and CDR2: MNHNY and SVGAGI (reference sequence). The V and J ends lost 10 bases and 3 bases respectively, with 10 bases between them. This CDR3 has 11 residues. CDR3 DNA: TGTGCCATCGGACGTAGCTACGAGCAGTACTTC. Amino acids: CAIGRSYEQYF.

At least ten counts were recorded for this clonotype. The DNA for the CDR3 is TGCGCCAGCAGCCAAGAGTTCGGGGATAATTCACCCCTCCACTTT. It codes for CASSQEFGDNSPLHF. The rearrangement links TRBV4-3 to TRBJ1-6, with D hard to call. V gave up 0 bases and J gave up 5 bases, with 8 bases separating them. The CDR3 runs 15 residues. Germline lookup yields CDR1 LGHNA and CDR2 YSLEER.

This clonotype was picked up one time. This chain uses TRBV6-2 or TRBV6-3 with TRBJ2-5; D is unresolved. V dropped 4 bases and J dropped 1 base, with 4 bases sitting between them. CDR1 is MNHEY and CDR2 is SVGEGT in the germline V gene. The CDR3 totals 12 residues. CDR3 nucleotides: TGTGCCAGCAGTTCCCGCCAAGAGACCCAGTACTTC. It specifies CASSSRQETQYF.

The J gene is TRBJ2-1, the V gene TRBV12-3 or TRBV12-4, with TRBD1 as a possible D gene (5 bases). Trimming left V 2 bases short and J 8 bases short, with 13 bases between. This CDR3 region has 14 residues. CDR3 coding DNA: TGTGCCAGCAGTTTAAACTCAGGGTACTATGAGCAGTTCTTC. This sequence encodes CASSLNSGYYEQFF.

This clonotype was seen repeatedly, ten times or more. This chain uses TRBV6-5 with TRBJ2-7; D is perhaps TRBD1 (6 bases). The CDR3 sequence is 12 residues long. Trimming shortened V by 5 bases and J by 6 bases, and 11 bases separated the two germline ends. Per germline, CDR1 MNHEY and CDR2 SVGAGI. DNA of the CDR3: TGTGCCAGCAGTCTCAGGGGTGCCGAGCAGTACTTC. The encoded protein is CASSLRGAEQYF.

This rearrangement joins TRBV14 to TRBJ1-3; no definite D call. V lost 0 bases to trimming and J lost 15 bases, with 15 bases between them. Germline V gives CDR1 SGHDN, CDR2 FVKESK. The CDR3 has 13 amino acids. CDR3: CASSQERTFRPYF. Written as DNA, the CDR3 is TGTGCCAGCAGCCAAGAGAGGACCTTTAGACCATATTTT.

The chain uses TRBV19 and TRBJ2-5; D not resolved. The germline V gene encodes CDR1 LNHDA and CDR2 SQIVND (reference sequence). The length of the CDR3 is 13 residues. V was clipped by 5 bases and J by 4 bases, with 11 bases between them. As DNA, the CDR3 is TGTGCCAGTAGTTCCAGTCTGGTAGAGACCCAGTACTTC. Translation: CASSSSLVETQYF.

CDR3 residues: CSAVGLWETQYF. The CDR3 DNA reads TGCAGTGCTGTTGGGTTATGGGAGACCCAGTACTTC. The chain combines TRBV20-1 with TRBJ2-5; D remains unclear. Trimming took 5 bases from V and 5 from J, leaving 12 bases between them. This CDR3 has 12 residues. The germline V gene encodes CDR1 DFQATT and CDR2 SNEGSKA (reference sequence).